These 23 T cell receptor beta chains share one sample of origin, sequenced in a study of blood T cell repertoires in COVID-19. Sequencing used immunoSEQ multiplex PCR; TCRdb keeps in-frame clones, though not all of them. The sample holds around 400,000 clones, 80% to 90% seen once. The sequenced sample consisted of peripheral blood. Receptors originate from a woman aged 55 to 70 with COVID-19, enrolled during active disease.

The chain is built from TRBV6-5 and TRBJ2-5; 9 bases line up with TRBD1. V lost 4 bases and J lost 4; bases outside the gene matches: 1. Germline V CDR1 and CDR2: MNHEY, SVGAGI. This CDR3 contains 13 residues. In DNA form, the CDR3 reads TGTGCCAGCAGTTGGACAGGGGCAGAGACCCAGTACTTC. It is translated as CASSWTGAETQYF.

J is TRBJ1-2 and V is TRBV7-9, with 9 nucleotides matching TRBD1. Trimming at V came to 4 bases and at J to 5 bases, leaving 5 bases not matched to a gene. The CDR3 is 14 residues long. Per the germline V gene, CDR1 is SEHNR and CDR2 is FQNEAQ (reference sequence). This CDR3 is CASSSNRGLYGYTF. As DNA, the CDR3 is TGTGCCAGCAGCTCCAACAGGGGGCTGTATGGCTACACCTTC.

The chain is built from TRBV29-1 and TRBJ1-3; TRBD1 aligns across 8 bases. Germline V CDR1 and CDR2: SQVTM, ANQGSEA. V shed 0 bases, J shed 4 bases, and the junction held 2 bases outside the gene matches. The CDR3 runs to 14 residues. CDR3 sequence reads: CSVEETGAGNTIYF. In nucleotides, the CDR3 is TGCAGCGTTGAAGAGACAGGGGCGGGAAACACCATATATTTT.

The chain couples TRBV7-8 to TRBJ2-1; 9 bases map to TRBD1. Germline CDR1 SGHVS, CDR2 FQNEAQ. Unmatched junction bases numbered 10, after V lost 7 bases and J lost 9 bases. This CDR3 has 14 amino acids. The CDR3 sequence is CASITGQGYLEQFF. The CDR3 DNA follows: TGTGCCAGCATTACGGGACAGGGATATCTTGAGCAGTTCTTC.

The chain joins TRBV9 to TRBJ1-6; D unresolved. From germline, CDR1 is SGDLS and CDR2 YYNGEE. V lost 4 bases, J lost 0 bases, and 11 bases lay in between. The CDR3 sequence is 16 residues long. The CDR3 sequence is CASSPRESSYNSPLHF. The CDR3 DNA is TGTGCCAGCAGCCCGCGGGAGAGCTCCTATAATTCACCCCTCCACTTT. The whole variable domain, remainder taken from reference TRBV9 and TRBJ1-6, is DSGVTQTPKHLITATGQRVTLRCSPRSGDLSVYWYQQSLDQGLQFLIQYYNGEERAKGNILERFSAQQFPDLHSELNLSSLELGDSALYFCASSPRESSYNSPLHFGNGTRLTVT.

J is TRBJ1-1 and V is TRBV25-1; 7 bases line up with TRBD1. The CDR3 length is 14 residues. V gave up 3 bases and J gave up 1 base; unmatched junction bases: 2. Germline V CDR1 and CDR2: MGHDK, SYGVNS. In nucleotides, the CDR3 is TGTGCCAGCAGTGAGGGACAGCGGAACACTGAAGCTTTCTTT. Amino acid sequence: CASSEGQRNTEAFF.

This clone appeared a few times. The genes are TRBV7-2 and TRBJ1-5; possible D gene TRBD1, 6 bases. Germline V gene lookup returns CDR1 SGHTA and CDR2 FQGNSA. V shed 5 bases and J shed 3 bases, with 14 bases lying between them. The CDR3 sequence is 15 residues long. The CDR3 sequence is CASSITGQSNQPQHF. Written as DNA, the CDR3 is TGTGCCAGCAGCATAACCGGACAGTCCAATCAGCCCCAGCATTTT.

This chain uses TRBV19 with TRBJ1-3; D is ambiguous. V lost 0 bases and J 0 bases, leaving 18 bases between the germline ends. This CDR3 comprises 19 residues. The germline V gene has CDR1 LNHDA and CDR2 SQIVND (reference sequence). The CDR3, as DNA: TGTGCCAGTAGTATAGATCCGGCTGCGGCTGGGTCCTCTGGAAACACCATATATTTT. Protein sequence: CASSIDPAAAGSSGNTIYF.

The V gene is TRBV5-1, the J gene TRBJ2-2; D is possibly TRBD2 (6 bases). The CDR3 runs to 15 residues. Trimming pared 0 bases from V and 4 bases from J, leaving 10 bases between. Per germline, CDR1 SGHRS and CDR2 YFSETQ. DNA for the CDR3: TGCGCCAGCAGCTTGGCCGGGGGTTCCACCGGGGAGCTGTTTTTT. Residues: CASSLAGGSTGELFF. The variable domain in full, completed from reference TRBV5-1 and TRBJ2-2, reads KAGVTQTPRYLIKTRGQQVTLSCSPISGHRSVSWYQQTPGQGLQFLFEYFSETQRNKGNFPGRFSGRQFSNSRSEMNVSTLELGDSALYLCASSLAGGSTGELFFGEGSRLTVL.

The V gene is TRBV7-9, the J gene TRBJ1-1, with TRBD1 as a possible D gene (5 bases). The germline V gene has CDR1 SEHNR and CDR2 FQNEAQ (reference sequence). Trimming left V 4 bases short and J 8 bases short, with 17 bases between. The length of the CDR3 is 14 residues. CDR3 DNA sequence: TGTGCCAGCAGCTGGGGAAGCAGGGAGGAAGAAGCTTTCTTT. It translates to CASSWGSREEEAFF.

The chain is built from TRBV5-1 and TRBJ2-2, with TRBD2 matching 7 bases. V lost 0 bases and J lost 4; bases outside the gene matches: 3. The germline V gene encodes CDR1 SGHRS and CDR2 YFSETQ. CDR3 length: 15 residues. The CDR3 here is CASSLDTGGTGELFF. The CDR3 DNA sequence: TGCGCCAGCAGCTTGGATACGGGGGGCACCGGGGAGCTGTTTTTT.

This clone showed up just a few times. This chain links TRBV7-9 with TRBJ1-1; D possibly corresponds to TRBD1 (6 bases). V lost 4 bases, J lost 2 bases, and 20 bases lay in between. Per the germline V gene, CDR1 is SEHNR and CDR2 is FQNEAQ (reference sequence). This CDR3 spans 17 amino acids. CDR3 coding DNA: TGTGCCAGCAGCTCCGGGACAATAGAGTTGCTCAACACTGAAGCTTTCTTT. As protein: CASSSGTIELLNTEAFF.

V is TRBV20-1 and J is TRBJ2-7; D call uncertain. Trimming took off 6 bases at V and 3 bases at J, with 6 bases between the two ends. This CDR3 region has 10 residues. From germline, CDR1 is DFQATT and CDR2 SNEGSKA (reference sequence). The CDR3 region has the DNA TGCAGTGCCGGGTTCTACGAGCAGTACTTC. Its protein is CSAGFYEQYF.

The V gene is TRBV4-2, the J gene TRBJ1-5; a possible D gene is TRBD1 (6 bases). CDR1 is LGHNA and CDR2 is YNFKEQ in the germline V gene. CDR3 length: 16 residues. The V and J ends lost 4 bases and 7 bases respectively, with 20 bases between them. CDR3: CASSPERGGAWQPQHF. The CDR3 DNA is TGTGCCAGCAGCCCCGAAAGGGGGGGCGCATGGCAGCCCCAGCATTTT.

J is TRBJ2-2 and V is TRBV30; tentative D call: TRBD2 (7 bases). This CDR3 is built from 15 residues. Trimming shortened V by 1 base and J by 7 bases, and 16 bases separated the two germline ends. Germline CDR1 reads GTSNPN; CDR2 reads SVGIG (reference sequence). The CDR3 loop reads CAWSALGGQGGELFF. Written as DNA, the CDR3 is TGTGCCTGGAGTGCCCTGGGGGGGCAGGGCGGGGAGCTGTTTTTT.

The CDR3 DNA reads TGTGCCCTGGAGGGCTCCTATGGCTACACCTTC. Residues: CALEGSYGYTF. The chain uses TRBV12-3 or TRBV12-4 and TRBJ1-2; D is unresolved. The V and J ends lost 11 bases and 4 bases respectively, with 11 bases between them. The CDR3 extends over 11 amino acids.

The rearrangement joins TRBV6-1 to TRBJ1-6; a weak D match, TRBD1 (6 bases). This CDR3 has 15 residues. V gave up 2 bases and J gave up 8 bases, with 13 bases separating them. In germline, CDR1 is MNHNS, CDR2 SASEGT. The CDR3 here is CASSEPPGAHSPLHF. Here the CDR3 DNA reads TGTGCCAGCAGTGAACCCCCAGGGGCCCATTCACCCCTCCACTTT.

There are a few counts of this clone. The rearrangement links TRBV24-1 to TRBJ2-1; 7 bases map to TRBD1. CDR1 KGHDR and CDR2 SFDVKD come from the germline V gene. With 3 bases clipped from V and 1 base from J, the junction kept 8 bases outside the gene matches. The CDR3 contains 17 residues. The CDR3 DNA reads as TGTGCCACCAGTGATACCTACGACAGGGAATCCTACAATGAGCAGTTCTTC. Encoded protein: CATSDTYDRESYNEQFF.

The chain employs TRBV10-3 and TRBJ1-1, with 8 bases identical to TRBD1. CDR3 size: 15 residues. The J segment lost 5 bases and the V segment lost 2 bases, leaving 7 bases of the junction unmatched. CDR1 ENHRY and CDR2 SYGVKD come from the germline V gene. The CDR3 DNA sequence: TGTGCCATCAGTGAGCGGACAGGGCAGGGTACTGAAGCTTTCTTT. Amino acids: CAISERTGQGTEAFF.

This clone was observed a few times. CDR3 DNA: TGTGCCAGCACCTACAAAGGGGGTGAAGAGACCCAGTACTTC. Its translation is CASTYKGGEETQYF. The chain couples TRBV7-2 to TRBJ2-5; D is possibly TRBD1 (6 bases). CDR3 length: 14 residues. Germline V gene sequence: CDR1 SGHTA, CDR2 FQGNSA. The V end was cut by 7 bases, the J end by 3 bases, with 15 bases between. Full variable domain (rest looked up from reference TRBV7-2 and TRBJ2-5): GAGVSQSPSNKVTEKGKDVELRCDPISGHTALYWYRQSLGQGLEFLIYFQGNSAPDKSGLPSDRFSAERTGGSVSTLTIQRTQQEDSAVYLCASTYKGGEETQYFGPGTRLLVL.

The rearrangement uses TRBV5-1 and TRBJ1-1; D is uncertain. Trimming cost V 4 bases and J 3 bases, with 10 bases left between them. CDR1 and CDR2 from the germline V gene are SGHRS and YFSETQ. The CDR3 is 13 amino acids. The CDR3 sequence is CASSSPPYTEAFF. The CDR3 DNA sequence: TGCGCCAGCAGCAGCCCTCCTTACACTGAAGCTTTCTTT.

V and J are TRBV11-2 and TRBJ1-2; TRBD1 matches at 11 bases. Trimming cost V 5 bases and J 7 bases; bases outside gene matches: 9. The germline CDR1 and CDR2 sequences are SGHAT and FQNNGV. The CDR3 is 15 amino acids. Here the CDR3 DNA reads TGTGCCAGCAGCCCCGGACAGGGGGCGTCTGTTGGCTACACCTTC. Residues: CASSPGQGASVGYTF.

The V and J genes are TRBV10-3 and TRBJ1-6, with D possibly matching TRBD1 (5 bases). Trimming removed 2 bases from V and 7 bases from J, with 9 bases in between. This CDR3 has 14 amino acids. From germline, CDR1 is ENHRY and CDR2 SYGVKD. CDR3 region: CAISELSGNSPLHF. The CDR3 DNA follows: TGTGCCATCAGTGAGCTATCAGGGAATTCACCCCTCCACTTT.